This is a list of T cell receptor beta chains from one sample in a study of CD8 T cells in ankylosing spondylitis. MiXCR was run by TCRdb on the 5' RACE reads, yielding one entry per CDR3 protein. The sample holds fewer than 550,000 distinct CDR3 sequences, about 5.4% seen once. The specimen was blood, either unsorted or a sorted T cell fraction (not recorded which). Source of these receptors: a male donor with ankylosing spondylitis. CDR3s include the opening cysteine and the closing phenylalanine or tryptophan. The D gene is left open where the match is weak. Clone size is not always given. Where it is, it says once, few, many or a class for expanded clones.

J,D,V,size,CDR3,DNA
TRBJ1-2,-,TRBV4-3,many,CASSQALGEDGYTF,TGCGCCAGCAGCCAAGCGCTGGGAGAGGATGGCTACACCTTC
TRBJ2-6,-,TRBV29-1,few,CSVGRGSSGANVLTF,TGCAGCGTTGGTCGGGGGAGCTCTGGGGCCAACGTCCTGACTTTC
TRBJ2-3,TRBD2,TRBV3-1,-,CASSFSVTGTSGTGDTQYF,TGTGCCAGCAGCTTTTCCGTCACCGGGACTAGCGGGACTGGAGATACGCAGTATTTT
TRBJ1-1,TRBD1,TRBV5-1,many,CASSLTGEDTEAFF,TGCGCCAGCAGCTTGACAGGGGAGGACACTGAAGCTTTCTTT
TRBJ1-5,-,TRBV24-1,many,CATSPGPREGRNQPQHF,TGTGCCACCAGTCCCGGCCCTCGGGAGGGGCGCAATCAGCCCCAGCATTTT
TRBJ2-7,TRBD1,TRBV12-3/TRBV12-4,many,CASSFVQGASYEQYF,TGTGCCAGCAGTTTCGTGCAGGGGGCGAGTTACGAGCAGTACTTC
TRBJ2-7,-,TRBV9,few,CASSVVVSTREQYF,TGTGCCAGCAGCGTAGTGGTCAGTACGAGGGAGCAGTACTTC
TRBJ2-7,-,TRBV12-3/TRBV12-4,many,CASSHLDRLPYEQYF,TGTGCCAGCAGCCACCTGGACAGACTACCCTACGAGCAGTACTTC
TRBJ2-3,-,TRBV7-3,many,CASSPVPRGASTDTQYF,TGTGCCAGCAGCCCCGTCCCGCGGGGTGCTAGCACAGATACGCAGTATTTT
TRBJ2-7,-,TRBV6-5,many,CASSYSGQGLSEQYF,TGTGCCAGCAGTTACTCAGGGCAGGGCCTTAGCGAGCAGTACTTC
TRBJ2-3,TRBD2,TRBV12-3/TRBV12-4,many,CATNPVLAGGTDTQYF,TGTGCCACCAATCCCGTACTAGCGGGAGGCACAGATACGCAGTATTTT
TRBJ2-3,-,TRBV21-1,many,CASSKVRGRSTDTQYF,TGTGCCAGCAGCAAAGTCAGGGGGCGAAGCACAGATACGCAGTATTTT
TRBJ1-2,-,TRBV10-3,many,CAISDGMDYGYTF,TGTGCCATCAGCGATGGGATGGACTATGGCTACACCTTC
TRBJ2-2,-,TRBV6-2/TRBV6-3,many,CASTASTGWFTGELFF,TGTGCCAGCACCGCCAGCACAGGATGGTTCACCGGGGAGCTGTTTTTT
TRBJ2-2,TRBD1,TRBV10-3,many,CAISGHRGMRTGELFF,TGTGCCATCAGTGGCCACAGGGGGATGAGGACCGGGGAGCTGTTTTTT
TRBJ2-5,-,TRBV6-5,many,CATRGTTETQYF,TGTGCCACTCGCGGGACGACGGAGACCCAGTACTTC
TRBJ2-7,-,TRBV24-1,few,CATSDSSGHSYEQYF,TGTGCCACCAGTGATTCTTCGGGACACTCCTACGAGCAGTACTTC
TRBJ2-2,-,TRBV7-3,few,CASSLEPLRTNTGELFF,TGTGCCAGCAGCTTAGAGCCCCTGAGGACGAACACCGGGGAGCTGTTTTTT
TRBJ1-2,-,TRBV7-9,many,CASSFLDRGYTF,TGTGCCAGCAGCTTCCTAGACAGGGGCTACACCTTC
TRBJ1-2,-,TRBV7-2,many,CASSPSGGGMGYGYTF,TGTGCCAGCAGCCCCAGTGGAGGTGGGATGGGCTATGGCTACACCTTC
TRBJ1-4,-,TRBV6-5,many,CASSYTLIPDREKLFF,TGTGCCAGCAGTTACACCCTCATACCTGACAGGGAAAAACTGTTTTTT
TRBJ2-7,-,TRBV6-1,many,CASSEFVRSSYEQYF,TGTGCCAGCAGTGAATTTGTGAGAAGCTCCTACGAGCAGTACTTC
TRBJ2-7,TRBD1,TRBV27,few,CASSLLTGTGANYEQYF,TGTGCCAGCAGTTTACTTACCGGGACAGGGGCCAACTACGAGCAGTACTTC
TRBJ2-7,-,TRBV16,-,CASSHGSTEQYF,TGTGCCAGCAGCCACGGGAGTACCGAGCAGTACTTC
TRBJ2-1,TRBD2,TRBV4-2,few,CASSQATSGGYNEQFF,TGTGCCAGCAGCCAAGCTACTAGCGGGGGCTACAATGAGCAGTTCTTC
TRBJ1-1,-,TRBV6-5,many,CASSSAGGTEAFF,TGTGCCAGCAGTTCCGCGGGAGGCACTGAAGCTTTCTTT